The TCR beta chain described here comes from a study of blood T cells in healthy people across ages. Study outcomes and limitations: It was held that the diversity estimates obtained from one million T cells were underestimates.

This CDR3 contains 14 residues. Unmatched junction bases numbered 4, after V lost 0 bases and J lost 2 bases. From germline, CDR1 is DFQATT and CDR2 SNEGSKA (reference sequence). Primers used in a second PCR of roughly 7 to 11 cycles were a sample-barcoded 5' primer and a J-beta primer mix. TCRdb used MiXCR to reprocess the 5' RACE reads, holding one entry per CDR3 protein. The repertoire holds hundreds of thousands of distinct CDR3 sequences, with roughly 44% as singletons. Regarding this clonotype: Its antigen is still unknown.

The origin of this receptor is a man in his sixties in good health. The V and J genes are TRBV20-1 and TRBJ2-7; 7 nucleotides agree with TRBD1. The sequencing sample was made of blood. The CDR3 loop reads CSARERQGAYEQYF. The CDR3 bases are TGCAGTGCTAGAGAAAGACAGGGAGCCTACGAGCAGTACTTC.